The present T cell receptor beta chain was sequenced within a study of shared clonotypes between healthy human individuals. CD45RO-negative, CCR7-selected cells formed the naive CD8 fraction, which excluded terminally differentiated effector memory CD45RA+ cells. This CDR3 contains 16 residues. Germline-derived CDR1 and CDR2 are LNHNV and YYDKDF (reference sequence). The V gene lost 3 bases and the J gene lost 3 bases, with 15 bases spanning the gap. Clones were sequenced by immunoSEQ multiplex PCR, and TCRdb holds only the in-frame ones, with some missing. The table lists some 2,100,000 clones, 90% to 95% of them singletons.

The source material was naive CD8+ T cells from PBMCs. The chain combines TRBV15 with TRBJ1-5; weak D call: TRBD1 (6 bases). This TCR was recovered from a man aged 18 to 30 in good health. Some clones in this sample may be carry-over from other donors' samples. CDR3 nucleotides: TGTGCCACCAGCAGGAAAGCAGGACAGTACAATCAGCCCCAGCATTTT. Translation gives CATSRKAGQYNQPQHF.